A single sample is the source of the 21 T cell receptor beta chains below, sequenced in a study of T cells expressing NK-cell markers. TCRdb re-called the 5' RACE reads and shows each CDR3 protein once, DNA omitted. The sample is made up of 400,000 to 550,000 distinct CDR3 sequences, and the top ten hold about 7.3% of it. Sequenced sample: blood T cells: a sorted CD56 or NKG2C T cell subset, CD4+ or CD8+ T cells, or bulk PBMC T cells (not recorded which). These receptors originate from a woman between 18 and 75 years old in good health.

CDR3 loop: CASSEAMDRGRVYEQYF. The chain combines TRBV6-1 with TRBJ2-7; TCRdb reports TRBD1, a call that lacks DNA to check it against. The CDR3 has 17 amino acids. Germline assignment: CDR1 MNHNS and CDR2 SASEGT.

CDR3 in amino acids: CATTTWASGREGYNEQFF. The chain employs TRBV11-1 and TRBJ2-1; TCRdb gives TRBD2 as the D gene, but with no DNA this cannot be confirmed. Looked up from germline, CDR1 is SGHAT and CDR2 is FQDESV (reference sequence). CDR3 length equals 18 residues.

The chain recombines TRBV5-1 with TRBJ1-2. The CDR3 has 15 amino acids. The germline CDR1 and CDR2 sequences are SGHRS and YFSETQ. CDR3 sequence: CASSPTSPWGYGYTF.

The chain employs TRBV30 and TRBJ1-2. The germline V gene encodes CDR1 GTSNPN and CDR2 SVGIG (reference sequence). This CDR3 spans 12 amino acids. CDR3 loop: CAWSVRMLEDTF.

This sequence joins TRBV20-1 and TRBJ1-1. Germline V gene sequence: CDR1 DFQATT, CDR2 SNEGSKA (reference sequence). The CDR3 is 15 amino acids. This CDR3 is CSAPQLHRVNTEAFF.

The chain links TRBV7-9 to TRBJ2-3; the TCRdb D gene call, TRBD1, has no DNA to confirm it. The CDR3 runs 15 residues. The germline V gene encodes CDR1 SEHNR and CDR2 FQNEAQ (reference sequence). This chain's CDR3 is CASSLPQPPTDTQYF.

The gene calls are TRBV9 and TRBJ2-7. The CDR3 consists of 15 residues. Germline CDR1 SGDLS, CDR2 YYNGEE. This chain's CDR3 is CASSPSTMTTYEQYF.

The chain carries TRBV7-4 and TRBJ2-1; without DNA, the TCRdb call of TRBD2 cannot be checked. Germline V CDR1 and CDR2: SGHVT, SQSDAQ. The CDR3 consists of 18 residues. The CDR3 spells CASSSLSALAGSYNEQFF. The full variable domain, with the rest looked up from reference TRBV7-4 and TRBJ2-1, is GAGVSQSPRYKVAKRGRDVALRCDSISGHVTLYWYRQTLGQGSEVLTYSQSDAQRDKSGRPSGRFSAERPERSVSTLKIQRTEQGDSAVYLCASSSLSALAGSYNEQFFGPGTRLTVL.

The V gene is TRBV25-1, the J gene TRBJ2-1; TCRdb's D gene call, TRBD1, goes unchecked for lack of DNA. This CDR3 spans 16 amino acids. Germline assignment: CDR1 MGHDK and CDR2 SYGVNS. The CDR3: CASSHQGTTFGNEQFF.

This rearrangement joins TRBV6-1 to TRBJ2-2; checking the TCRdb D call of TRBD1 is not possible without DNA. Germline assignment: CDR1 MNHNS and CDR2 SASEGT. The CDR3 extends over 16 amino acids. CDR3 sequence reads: CASSADPGAHTGELFF.

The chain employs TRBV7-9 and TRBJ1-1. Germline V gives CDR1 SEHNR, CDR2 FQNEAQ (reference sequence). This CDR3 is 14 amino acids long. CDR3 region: CASSAHDGNTEAFF.

The CDR3 loop reads CSAHGTDTEAFF. The V and J genes are TRBV20-1 and TRBJ1-1; the D call of TRBD1 rests on TCRdb alone, since no DNA is present to check it. Per the germline V gene, CDR1 is DFQATT and CDR2 is SNEGSKA (reference sequence). The CDR3 has 12 residues.

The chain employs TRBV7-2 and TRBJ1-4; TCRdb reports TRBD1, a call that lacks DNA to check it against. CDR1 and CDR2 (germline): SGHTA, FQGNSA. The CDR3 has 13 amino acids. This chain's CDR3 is CASSSRDREKLFF.

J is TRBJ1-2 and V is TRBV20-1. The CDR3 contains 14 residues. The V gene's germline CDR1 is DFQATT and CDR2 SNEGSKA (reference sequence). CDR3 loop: CSASPPKGFGGYTF.

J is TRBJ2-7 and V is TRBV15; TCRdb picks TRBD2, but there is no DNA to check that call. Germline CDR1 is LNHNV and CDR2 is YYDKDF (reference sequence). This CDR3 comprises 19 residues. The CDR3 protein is CATSRERAGYREDNYEQYF. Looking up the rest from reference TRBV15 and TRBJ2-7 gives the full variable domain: DAMVIQNPRYQVTQFGKPVTLSCSQTLNHNVMYWYQQKSSQAPKLLFHYYDKDFNNEADTPDNFQSRRPNTSFCFLDIRSPGLGDTAMYLCATSRERAGYREDNYEQYFGPGTRLTVT.

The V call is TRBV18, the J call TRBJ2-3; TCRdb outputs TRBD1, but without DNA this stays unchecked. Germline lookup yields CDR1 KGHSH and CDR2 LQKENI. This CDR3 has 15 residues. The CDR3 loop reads CASSPVRGPTDTQYF.

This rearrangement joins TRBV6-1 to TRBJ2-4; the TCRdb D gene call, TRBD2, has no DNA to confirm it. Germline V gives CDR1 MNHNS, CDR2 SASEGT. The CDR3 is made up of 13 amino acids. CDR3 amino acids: CASTHQGRDIQYF.

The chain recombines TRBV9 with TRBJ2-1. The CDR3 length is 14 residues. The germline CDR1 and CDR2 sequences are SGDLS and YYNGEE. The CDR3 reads CASSVGWDYNEQFF.

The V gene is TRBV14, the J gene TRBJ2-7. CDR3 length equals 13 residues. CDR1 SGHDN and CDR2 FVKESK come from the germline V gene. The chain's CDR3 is CASSQAVSYEQYF.

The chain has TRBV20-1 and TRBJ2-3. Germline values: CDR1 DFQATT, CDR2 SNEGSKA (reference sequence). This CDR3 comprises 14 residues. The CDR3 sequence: CSAYLVGVLHTQYF.

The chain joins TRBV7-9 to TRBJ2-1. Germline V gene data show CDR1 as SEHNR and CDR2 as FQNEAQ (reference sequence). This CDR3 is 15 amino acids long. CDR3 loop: CASSLGDPSYNEQFF.